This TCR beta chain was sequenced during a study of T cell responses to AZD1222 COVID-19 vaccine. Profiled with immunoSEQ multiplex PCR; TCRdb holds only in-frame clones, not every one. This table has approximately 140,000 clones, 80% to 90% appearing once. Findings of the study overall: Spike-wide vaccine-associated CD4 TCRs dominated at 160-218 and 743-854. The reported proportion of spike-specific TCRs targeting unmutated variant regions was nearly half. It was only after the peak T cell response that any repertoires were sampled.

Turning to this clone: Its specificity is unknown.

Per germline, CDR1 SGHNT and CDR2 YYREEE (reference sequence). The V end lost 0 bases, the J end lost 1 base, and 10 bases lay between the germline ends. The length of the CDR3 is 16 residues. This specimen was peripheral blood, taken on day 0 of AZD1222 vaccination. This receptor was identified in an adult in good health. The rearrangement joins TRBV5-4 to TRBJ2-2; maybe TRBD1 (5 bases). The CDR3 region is CASSLDTGQNTGELFF. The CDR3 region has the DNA TGTGCCAGCAGCTTGGACACAGGCCAGAACACCGGGGAGCTGTTTTTT.